What follows are 26 T cell receptor beta chains derived from one specimen sequenced in a study of vaccination effects on CD4 cells after COVID-19. Clones were sequenced by immunoSEQ multiplex PCR, and TCRdb holds only the in-frame ones, with some missing. The sample lists tens of thousands of clones; roughly 81% were seen once. Isolating CD4+ T cells followed more than eight days of culture. Each person got two doses of an mRNA SARS-CoV-2 vaccine, BNT162b2 or mRNA-1273. The antigens these receptors bind are not known. This material consisted of CD4+ T cells from PBMCs cultured without peptide, taken after COVID-19 vaccination. These receptors came from a human donor who received a COVID-19 vaccine.

The chain combines TRBV6-5 with TRBJ1-5; 8 bases agree with TRBD1. With V trimmed by 8 bases and J by 0 bases, 6 bases remained unmatched. The CDR3 contains 15 residues. CDR1 and CDR2 from the germline V gene are MNHEY and SVGAGI. In DNA, the CDR3 is TGTGCCAGCCAAAGGGACAGGTATAGCAATCAGCCCCAGCATTTT. Protein: CASQRDRYSNQPQHF.

V usage is TRBV19 and J usage is TRBJ2-1, with unresolved D. The germline gives CDR1 LNHDA, CDR2 SQIVND (reference sequence). V was trimmed by 3 bases and J by 5 bases, leaving 8 bases between them. This CDR3 region has 13 residues. The CDR3: CASSIHGDNEQFF. The CDR3 DNA reads as TGTGCCAGTAGTATCCATGGTGACAATGAGCAGTTCTTC.

The rearrangement joins TRBV4-2 to TRBJ2-7; 8 nucleotides align to TRBD1. V trimming: 1 base; J trimming: 2 bases; junction bases outside the gene matches: 7. The length of the CDR3 is 16 residues. In germline, CDR1 is LGHNA, CDR2 YNFKEQ. CDR3 nucleotide sequence: TGTGCCAGCAGCCAAGCTTTCGGACAGGGCCCCTACGAGCAGTACTTC. This translates into CASSQAFGQGPYEQYF.

J is TRBJ2-1 and V is TRBV7-2; 7 nucleotides align to TRBD1. CDR1 and CDR2 (germline): SGHTA, FQGNSA. Trimming took 4 bases from V and 5 from J; bases not matched to a gene: 17. The CDR3 loop spans 18 amino acids. CDR3 bases: TGTGCCAGCAGCTCCCAAGGGCATTCCAGGGGGAAGCACAATGAGCAGTTCTTC. Translated: CASSSQGHSRGKHNEQFF.

The chain couples TRBV4-2 to TRBJ1-4; perhaps TRBD1 as D (5 bases). The germline CDR1 and CDR2 sequences are LGHNA and YNFKEQ. Trimming left V 0 bases short and J 8 bases short, with 13 bases between. CDR3 length equals 15 residues. The CDR3 region has the DNA TGTGCCAGCAGCCAAGATCTCCAGGGAGGAGAAAAACTGTTTTTT. It yields the protein CASSQDLQGGEKLFF.

The chain is built from TRBV27 and TRBJ2-7, with unresolved D. Germline V gene lookup returns CDR1 MNHEY and CDR2 SMNVEV (reference sequence). The V gene lost 6 bases and the J gene lost 2 bases, with 11 bases spanning the gap. This CDR3 has 13 amino acids. The CDR3 DNA is TGTGCCAGCAGGCTTAGGGTAGCCTACGAGCAGTACTTC. This encodes CASRLRVAYEQYF.

The chain has TRBV9 and TRBJ2-5; D is unclear. Germline assignment: CDR1 SGDLS and CDR2 YYNGEE. This CDR3 is built from 13 residues. Trimming took 0 bases from V and 5 from J, leaving 8 bases between them. CDR3 DNA sequence: TGTGCCAGCAGCGTAGATGGAGTGGAGACCCAGTACTTC. Protein product: CASSVDGVETQYF.

In this sample, this clone turned up once. V and J are TRBV5-4 and TRBJ1-2; TRBD1 matches 7 bases. V gave up 1 base and J gave up 6 bases; unmatched junction bases: 9. The CDR3 is 15 residues long. Germline-derived CDR1 and CDR2 are SGHNT and YYREEE (reference sequence). The CDR3 region has the DNA TGTGCCAGCAGCTTGAAGGGGGCGGGTTCTGATGGCTACACCTTC. Translated, it gives CASSLKGAGSDGYTF.

This chain uses TRBV28 with TRBJ2-1; TRBD1 aligns across 12 bases. This CDR3 region has 16 residues. CDR1 MDHEN and CDR2 SYDVKM come from the germline V gene. J gave up 9 bases and V 6 bases, and 12 bases lay outside the gene matches. The CDR3 DNA reads TGTGCCAGCAGCTACGCTCCGGGACAGGGGGCCGGTGAGCAGTTCTTC. Residues: CASSYAPGQGAGEQFF.

The genes are TRBV24-1 and TRBJ2-1, with D tentatively TRBD2 (8 bases). Germline V gives CDR1 KGHDR, CDR2 SFDVKD. The V end lost 10 bases, the J end lost 0 bases, and 18 bases lay between the germline ends. CDR3 length: 16 residues. The CDR3 protein is CATSSGGTVSYNEQFF. CDR3 bases: TGTGCCACGAGTTCGGGGGGGACAGTCTCCTACAATGAGCAGTTCTTC.

The rearrangement joins TRBV5-5 to TRBJ1-6, with D tentatively TRBD1 (6 bases). With 2 bases removed from V and 7 bases from J, the gap between germline ends came to 13 bases. The CDR3 sequence is 15 residues long. Germline CDR1 reads SGHKS; CDR2 reads YYEKEE (reference sequence). This CDR3 reads CASSFNRVGNSPLHF. CDR3 nucleotides: TGTGCCAGCAGCTTTAACAGGGTGGGAAATTCACCCCTCCACTTT. Complete variable domain (other parts from reference TRBV5-5 and TRBJ1-6): DAGVTQSPTHLIKTRGQQVTLRCSPISGHKSVSWYQQVLGQGPQFIFQYYEKEERGRGNFPDRFSARQFPNYSSELNVNALLLGDSALYLCASSFNRVGNSPLHFGNGTRLTVT.

Regarding this clone: Other DNA sequences within the sample encode an identical CDR3. V and J are TRBV19 and TRBJ1-6; D perhaps matches TRBD1 (5 bases). Germline CDR1 LNHDA, CDR2 SQIVND (reference sequence). The CDR3 length is 15 residues. The ends were cut back, 6 bases at V and 5 bases at J, with 14 bases in the middle. CDR3 coding DNA: TGTGCCAGTAGCCCCCGGGACCGAGATAATTCACCCCTCCACTTT. Encoded protein: CASSPRDRDNSPLHF.

The chain's CDR3 is CASSIDVVDEAFF. The CDR3 DNA reads TGTGCCAGCAGTATAGACGTGGTGGACGAAGCTTTCTTT. The chain combines TRBV2 with TRBJ1-1; D is unclear. CDR1 and CDR2 from the germline V gene are SNHLY and FYNNEI. V was shortened by 5 bases and J by 8 bases, with 15 bases between the two germline ends. The CDR3 extends over 13 amino acids.

The V call is TRBV18, the J call TRBJ1-6; unclear D gene. This CDR3 has 14 residues. Trimming stripped 5 bases from V and 9 bases from J, with 14 bases between. Germline loops: CDR1 KGHSH, CDR2 LQKENI. The chain's CDR3 is CASSGGWDTSPLHF. CDR3 nucleotides: TGTGCCAGCTCAGGAGGGTGGGATACTTCACCCCTCCACTTT.

V gene TRBV3-1 (or the pseudogene TRBV3-2) combines with J gene TRBJ2-5; 12 bases align to TRBD2. There are 15 residues in the CDR3. Germline CDR1 is LGHDT and CDR2 is YNNKEL (reference sequence). The V gene end was trimmed by 2 bases and the J gene end by 4 bases; junction bases not matched to a gene: 2. CDR3 amino acids: CASSQRLAGVETQYF. DNA of the CDR3: TGTGCCAGCAGCCAAAGACTAGCGGGAGTAGAGACCCAGTACTTC.

This clone was seen more than once but under ten times. The chain links TRBV30 to TRBJ1-2; no clear D gene. Germline V CDR1 and CDR2: GTSNPN, SVGIG (reference sequence). The length of the CDR3 is 10 residues. Trimming shortened V by 3 bases and J by 8 bases, and 7 bases separated the two germline ends. CDR3: CAWSQGGYTF. DNA of the CDR3: TGTGCCTGGAGCCAAGGGGGCTACACCTTC.

The rearrangement links TRBV6-6 to TRBJ1-2; D is unresolved. The CDR3 totals 10 residues. Germline V lookup: CDR1 MNHNY, CDR2 SVGAGI (reference sequence). The CDR3 spells CAVAVYGYTF. CDR3 sequence (DNA): TGTGCGGTAGCAGTCTATGGCTACACCTTC.

The chain is built from TRBV5-6 and TRBJ1-3; TRBD1 might be the D (5 bases). The V and J ends lost 4 bases and 3 bases respectively, with 11 bases between them. The CDR3 length is 14 residues. Germline lookup yields CDR1 SGHDT and CDR2 YYEEEE. For the CDR3, the DNA is TGTGCCAGCAGCACACTAAGGGGTGGAAACACCATATATTTT. It yields the protein CASSTLRGGNTIYF.

The chain employs TRBV6-6 and TRBJ2-7; 9 nucleotides agree with TRBD1. Trimming cost V 3 bases and J 5 bases; bases outside gene matches: 8. This CDR3 is built from 15 residues. Germline V gene sequence: CDR1 MNHNY, CDR2 SVGAGI (reference sequence). CDR3 sequence reads: CASSYLGTGTHEQYF. The CDR3 DNA reads TGTGCCAGCAGTTATCTCGGGACAGGGACCCACGAGCAGTACTTC.

The V call is TRBV9, the J call TRBJ2-5, with unresolved D. V gave up 1 base and J gave up 1 base, with 14 bases separating them. This CDR3 has 16 amino acids. The germline CDR1 and CDR2 sequences are SGDLS and YYNGEE. CDR3 nucleotides: TGTGCCAGCAGCGTAACCGGGCAGGCAGGCCAAGAGACCCAGTACTTC. This codes for CASSVTGQAGQETQYF.

As DNA, the CDR3 is TGTGCCAGCAGCCATGGGGGGACTGAAGCTTTCTTT. Translating it yields CASSHGGTEAFF. V gene TRBV3-1 (or the pseudogene TRBV3-2) combines with J gene TRBJ1-1; D perhaps matches TRBD1 (5 bases). CDR3 length: 12 residues. In germline, CDR1 is LGHDT, CDR2 YNNKEL (reference sequence). V lost 3 bases and J lost 5, with 7 bases in between.

J is TRBJ2-5 and V is TRBV4-1; TRBD1 is a possible D gene (6 bases). Trimming removed 3 bases at V and 2 bases at J, with 13 bases between. This CDR3 region has 15 residues. The V gene's germline CDR1 is MGHRA and CDR2 YSYEKL. The CDR3 loop reads CASSQGHGSQETQYF. The CDR3 DNA is TGCGCCAGCAGCCAGGGACATGGTTCGCAAGAGACCCAGTACTTC.

Notes on this clone: Germline and junction disagree at one end, which may indicate a read error. The chain recombines TRBV6-5 with TRBJ1-5; TRBD1 matches 8 bases. The CDR3 has 14 residues. Germline-derived CDR1 and CDR2 are MNHEY and SVGAGI. Written as DNA, the CDR3 is TGTGCCAGCAGTTACGGACAGGGCAAACAGCCCCAGCATTTT. Its protein product is CASSYGQGKQPQHF.

In its sample, this clone was seen once. V and J are TRBV5-1 and TRBJ2-2, with 8 bases that match TRBD2. The germline gives CDR1 SGHRS, CDR2 YFSETQ. Germline trimming cut 4 bases from V and 7 bases from J; bases unmatched to any gene: 9. The CDR3 covers 15 residues. CDR3 sequence reads: CASSRGDSGNGELFF. The CDR3, as DNA: TGCGCCAGCAGCCGAGGGGATAGCGGGAACGGGGAGCTGTTTTTT.

The genes are TRBV20-1 and TRBJ1-2, with D maybe TRBD1 (5 bases). CDR3 length: 13 residues. CDR1 and CDR2 from the germline V gene are DFQATT and SNEGSKA (reference sequence). The V and J ends lost 3 bases and 4 bases respectively, with 12 bases between them. The CDR3 loop reads CSASLGGIYGYTF. In DNA, the CDR3 is TGCAGTGCTAGTTTGGGGGGGATCTATGGCTACACCTTC.

The chain uses TRBV5-1 and TRBJ2-7, with 10 bases fitting TRBD1. Per germline, CDR1 SGHRS and CDR2 YFSETQ. CDR3 length equals 16 residues. With V trimmed by 0 bases and J by 4 bases, 7 bases remained unmatched. CDR3 residues: CASSLGVTGGLYEQYF. The CDR3 DNA is TGCGCCAGCAGCTTGGGGGTGACAGGGGGCTTATACGAGCAGTACTTC.